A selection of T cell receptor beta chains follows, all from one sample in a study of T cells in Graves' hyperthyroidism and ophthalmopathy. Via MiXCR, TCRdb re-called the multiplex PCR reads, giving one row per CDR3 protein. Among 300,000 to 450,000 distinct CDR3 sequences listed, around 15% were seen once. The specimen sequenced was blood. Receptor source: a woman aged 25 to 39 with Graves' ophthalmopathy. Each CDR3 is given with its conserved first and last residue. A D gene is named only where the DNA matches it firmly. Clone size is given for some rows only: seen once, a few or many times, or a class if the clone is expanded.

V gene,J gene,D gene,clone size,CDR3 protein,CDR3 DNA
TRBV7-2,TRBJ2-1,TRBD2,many,CASSWDRPLAGLAGFGTYNEQFF,TGTGCCAGCAGCTGGGATCGGCCCTTGGCGGGACTAGCGGGGTTTGGAACCTACAATGAGCAGTTCTTC
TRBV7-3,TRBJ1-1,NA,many,CASSLLRDTEAFF,TGTGCCAGCAGTTTACTAAGGGATACTGAAGCTTTCTTT
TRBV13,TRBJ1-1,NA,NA,CASSLGASAEAFF,TGTGCCAGCAGCTTAGGCGCAAGCGCTGAAGCTTTCTTT
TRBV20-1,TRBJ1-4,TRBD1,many,CSAHRGWSEKLFF,TGCAGTGCTCACAGGGGTTGGAGTGAAAAACTGTTTTTT
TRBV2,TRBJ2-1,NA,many,CASKSTQGFPYNEQFF,TGTGCCAGCAAATCTACGCAGGGATTCCCCTACAATGAGCAGTTCTTC
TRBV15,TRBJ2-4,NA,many,CATSRDLVGTGNIQYF,TGTGCCACCAGCAGAGATCTCGTGGGTACCGGAAACATTCAGTACTTC
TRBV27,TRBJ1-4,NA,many,CASSLRWRPNEKLFF,TGTGCCAGCAGTCTACGGTGGAGGCCTAATGAAAAACTGTTTTTT
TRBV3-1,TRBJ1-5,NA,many,CASSQTDQPQHF,TGTGCCAGCAGCCAAACGGATCAGCCCCAGCATTTT
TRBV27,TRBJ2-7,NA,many,CASSLTVTYEQYF,TGTGCCAGCAGTTTAACCGTAACCTACGAGCAGTACTTC
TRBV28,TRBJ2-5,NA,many,CASSLSRPETQYF,TGTGCCAGCAGTTTAAGCCGGCCAGAGACCCAGTACTTC
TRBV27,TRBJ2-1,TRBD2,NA,CASKLVAGSYNEQFF,TGTGCCAGCAAATTAGTAGCGGGGTCCTACAATGAGCAGTTCTTC
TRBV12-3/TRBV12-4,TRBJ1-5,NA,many,CASSFRVGPSNQPQHF,TGTGCCAGCAGTTTTCGAGTGGGGCCAAGCAATCAGCCCCAGCATTTT
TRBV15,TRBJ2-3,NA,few,CATSTSLTGASTDTQYF,TGTGCCACCAGCACCTCCTTGACGGGGGCTAGCACAGATACGCAGTATTTT
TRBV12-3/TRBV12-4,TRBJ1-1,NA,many,CASSSGGGAGLNTEAFF,TGTGCCAGCAGTTCCGGGGGGGGGGCCGGTCTGAACACTGAAGCTTTCTTT
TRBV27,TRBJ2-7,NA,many,CASSPGTPPEQYF,TGTGCCAGCAGCCCCGGGACCCCTCCCGAGCAGTACTTC
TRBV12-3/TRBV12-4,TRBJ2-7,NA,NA,CASSFVRGSEQYF,TGTGCCAGCAGTTTTGTAAGGGGGAGCGAGCAGTACTTC
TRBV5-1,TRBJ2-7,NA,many,CASSFGGTTYEQYF,TGCGCCAGCAGCTTCGGGGGAACTACCTACGAGCAGTACTTC
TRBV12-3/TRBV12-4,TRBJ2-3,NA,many,CASSSGGEDTQYF,TGTGCCAGCAGTTCCGGGGGCGAAGATACGCAGTATTTT
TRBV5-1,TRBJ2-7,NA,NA,CASSPNQPSYEQYF,TGCGCCAGCAGCCCCAACCAGCCCTCCTACGAGCAGTACTTC
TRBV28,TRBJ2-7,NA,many,CASSVLRNLYEQYF,TGTGCCAGCAGTGTCTTACGTAATCTCTACGAGCAGTACTTC
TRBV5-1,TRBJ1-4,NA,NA,CASSLAVGDNEKLFF,TGCGCCAGCAGCTTGGCCGTAGGAGATAATGAAAAACTGTTTTTT
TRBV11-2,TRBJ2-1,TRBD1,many,CASSKEGQVPNEQFF,TGTGCCAGCAGCAAAGAGGGACAGGTTCCTAATGAGCAGTTCTTC
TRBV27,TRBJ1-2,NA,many,CASSLNTDSLYGYTF,TGTGCCAGCAGTTTAAACACCGACTCTCTCTATGGCTACACCTTC
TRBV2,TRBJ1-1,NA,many,CASRDDGPSTEAFF,TGTGCCAGCAGGGACGACGGACCGAGCACTGAAGCTTTCTTT
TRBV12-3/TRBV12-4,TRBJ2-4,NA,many,CASRRTFGTAGDIQYF,TGTGCCAGCAGGCGTACCTTTGGGACAGCGGGGGACATTCAGTACTTC
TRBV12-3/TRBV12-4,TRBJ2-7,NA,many,CASSLARQTYEQYF,TGTGCCAGCAGTTTAGCCCGACAGACCTACGAGCAGTACTTC
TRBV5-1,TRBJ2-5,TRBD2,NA,CASSNGGLAGMETQYF,TGCGCCAGCAGCAATGGGGGACTAGCGGGGATGGAGACCCAGTACTTC
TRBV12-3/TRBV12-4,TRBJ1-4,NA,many,CASSLRGPTEKLFF,TGTGCCAGCAGTTTAAGGGGACCGACTGAAAAACTGTTTTTT
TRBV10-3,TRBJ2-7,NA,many,CAISAGKSYEQYF,TGTGCCATCAGTGCCGGGAAAAGCTACGAGCAGTACTTC
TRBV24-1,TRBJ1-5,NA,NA,CATSERGSNQPQHF,TGTGCCACCAGTGAGCGGGGGTCCAATCAGCCCCAGCATTTT
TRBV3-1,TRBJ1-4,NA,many,CASSPIGGFNEKLFF,TGTGCCAGCAGCCCCATCGGGGGATTTAATGAAAAACTGTTTTTT
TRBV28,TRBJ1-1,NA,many,CASSFGGTMNTEAFF,TGTGCCAGCAGTTTCGGGGGCACCATGAACACTGAAGCTTTCTTT
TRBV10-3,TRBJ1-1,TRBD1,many,CAIKSYRTGRVTEAFF,TGTGCCATCAAAAGTTACCGGACAGGGAGGGTCACTGAAGCTTTCTTT
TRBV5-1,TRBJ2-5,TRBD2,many,CASSQMGLAGSQGTQYF,TGCGCCAGCAGCCAAATGGGACTAGCGGGGTCTCAAGGGACCCAGTACTTC
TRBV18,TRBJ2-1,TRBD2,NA,CASSGLAGPYNEQFF,TGTGCCAGCTCTGGACTAGCGGGGCCCTACAATGAGCAGTTCTTC
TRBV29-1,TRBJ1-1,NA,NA,CSVEGWEGRKNTEAFF,TGCAGCGTTGAAGGTTGGGAAGGGAGGAAGAACACTGAAGCTTTCTTT
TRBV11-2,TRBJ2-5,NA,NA,CASSPGLAETQYF,TGTGCCAGCAGCCCCGGGCTAGCGGAGACCCAGTACTTC
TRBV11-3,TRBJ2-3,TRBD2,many,CASSRRVLAVPTDTQYF,TGTGCCAGCAGCCGCCGGGTTCTAGCGGTCCCTACAGATACGCAGTATTTT
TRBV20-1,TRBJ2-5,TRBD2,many,CSVYPGGAGETQYF,TGCAGTGTTTACCCCGGGGGGGCCGGTGAGACCCAGTACTTC
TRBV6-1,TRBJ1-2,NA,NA,CASSTPGQVGGYTF,TGTGCCAGCAGCACCCCGGGCCAGGTGGGCGGCTACACCTTC
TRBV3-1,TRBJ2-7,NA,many,CASSQASYEQYF,TGTGCCAGCAGCCAAGCTTCCTACGAGCAGTACTTC
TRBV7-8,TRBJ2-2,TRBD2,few,CASSLASGGITGELFF,TGTGCCAGCAGCTTAGCCAGCGGGGGTATTACCGGGGAGCTGTTTTTT
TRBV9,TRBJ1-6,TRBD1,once,CASSLRDSLNSPLHF,TGTGCCAGCAGCCTACGGGACAGCCTTAATTCACCCCTCCACTTT
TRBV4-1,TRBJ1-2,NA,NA,CASSQEEDRTYGYTF,TGCGCCAGCAGCCAAGAGGAGGACAGAACCTATGGCTACACCTTC
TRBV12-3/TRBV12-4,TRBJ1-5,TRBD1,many,CASRTDRGQPQHF,TGTGCCAGCAGGACCGACAGGGGGCAGCCCCAGCATTTT
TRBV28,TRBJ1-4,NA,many,CASSLPGPRGSSEKLFF,TGTGCCAGCAGTTTACCGGGACCCAGGGGATCAAGTGAAAAACTGTTTTTT
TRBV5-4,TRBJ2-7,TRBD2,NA,CASSLWGGVYEQYF,TGTGCCAGCAGCTTGTGGGGGGGGGTCTACGAGCAGTACTTC
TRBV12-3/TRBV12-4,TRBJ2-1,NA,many,CASSSSRGVMSYNEQFF,TGTGCCAGCAGTTCATCAAGGGGTGTGATGTCCTACAATGAGCAGTTCTTC
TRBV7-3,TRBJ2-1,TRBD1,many,CASSPQGASYNEQFF,TGTGCCAGCAGCCCACAGGGGGCATCCTACAATGAGCAGTTCTTC
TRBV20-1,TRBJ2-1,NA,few,CSASVSFWGSYNEQFF,TGCAGTGCTAGCGTGTCTTTTTGGGGCTCCTACAATGAGCAGTTCTTC
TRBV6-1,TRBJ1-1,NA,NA,CASSTDTYYTEAFF,TGTGCCAGCAGTACGGATACGTACTACACTGAAGCTTTCTTT